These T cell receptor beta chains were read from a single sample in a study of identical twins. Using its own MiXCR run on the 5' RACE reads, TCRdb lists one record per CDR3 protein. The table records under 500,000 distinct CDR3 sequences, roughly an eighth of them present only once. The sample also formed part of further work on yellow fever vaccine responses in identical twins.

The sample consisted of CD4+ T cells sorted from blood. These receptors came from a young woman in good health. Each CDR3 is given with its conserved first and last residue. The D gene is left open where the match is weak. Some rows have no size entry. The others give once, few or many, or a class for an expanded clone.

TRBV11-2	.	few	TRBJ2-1	TGTGCCAGCGGCGGGGCAGTCTACAATGAGCAGTTCTTC	CASGGAVYNEQFF
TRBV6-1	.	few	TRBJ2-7	TGTGCCAGCAGCCGGACGGGCCCATCCTACGAGCAGTACTTC	CASSRTGPSYEQYF
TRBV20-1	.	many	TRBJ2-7	TGCAGTGGTTACACCCCGAGGGTGGACGAGCAGTACTTC	CSGYTPRVDEQYF
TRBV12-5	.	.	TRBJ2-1	TGTGCTAGTGGTCCGCTCAATGGCGATGAGCAGTTCTTC	CASGPLNGDEQFF
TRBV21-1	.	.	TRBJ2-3	TGTGCCAGCAGCAAGTTGAGAAGGGGGCGTCAAGATACGCAGTATTTT	CASSKLRRGRQDTQYF
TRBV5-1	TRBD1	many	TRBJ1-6	TGCGCCAGCAGCTTGACCGGGACAGATTCACCCCTCCACTTT	CASSLTGTDSPLHF
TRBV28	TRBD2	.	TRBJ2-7	TGTGTCACGGGGGAGGGTACCCGAGATGACGAGCAGTACTTC	CVTGEGTRDDEQYF
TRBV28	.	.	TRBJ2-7	TGTGCCAGCAGGCCGCGGAGTGTCGGGTACGAGCAGTACTTC	CASRPRSVGYEQYF
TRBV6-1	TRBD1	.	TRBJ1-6	TGTGCCAGCAGTATAGGACAGGGCAATTCACCCCTCCACTTT	CASSIGQGNSPLHF
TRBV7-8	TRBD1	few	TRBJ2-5	TGTGCCAGCAAACCGGGACAGGGGATCGAGGAGACCCAGTACTTC	CASKPGQGIEETQYF
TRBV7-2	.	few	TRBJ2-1	TGTGCCAGCAGCTGGACCTTTGCCGGGGGTTCCTACAATGAGCAGTTCTTC	CASSWTFAGGSYNEQFF
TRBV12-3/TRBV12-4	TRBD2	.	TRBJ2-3	TGTGCCAGCACGTTAACCGGGACTAGTTCGACAGATACGCAGTATTTT	CASTLTGTSSTDTQYF
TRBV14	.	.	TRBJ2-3	TGTGCCAGCAGCCAAAGGATCCTACGAGATACGCAGTATTTT	CASSQRILRDTQYF
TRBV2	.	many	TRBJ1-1	TGCGCCAGCAGCGTCGGCCAGAACACTGAAGCTTTCTTT	CASSVGQNTEAFF
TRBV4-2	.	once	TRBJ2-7	TGTGCCAGCAGCCAAGAACAGGGCGAGCAGTACTTC	CASSQEQGEQYF
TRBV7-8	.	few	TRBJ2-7	TGTGCCAGCAGCTTAGATATCGCAGGTGATTTGGAGCAGTACTTC	CASSLDIAGDLEQYF
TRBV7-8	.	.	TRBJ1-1	TGTGCCAGCAGCCCCCGGGTGTTGGACACTGAAGCTTTCTTT	CASSPRVLDTEAFF
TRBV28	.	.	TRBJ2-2	TGTGCCAGCAGATCTCAGGGGTTCACCGGGGAGCTGTTTTTT	CASRSQGFTGELFF
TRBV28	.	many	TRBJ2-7	TGTGCCAGCAGTTTCATCAGGACCTACGAGCAGTACTTC	CASSFIRTYEQYF
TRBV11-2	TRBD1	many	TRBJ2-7	TGTGCCAGCAGCCAAGGGACAGGCTACGAGCAGTACTTC	CASSQGTGYEQYF
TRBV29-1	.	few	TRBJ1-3	TGCAGCGTCGTGACGGCTGGAAACACCATATATTTT	CSVVTAGNTIYF
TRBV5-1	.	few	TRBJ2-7	TGCGCCAGCAGCTTGATCAGCGTCGCCTACGAGCAGTACTTC	CASSLISVAYEQYF
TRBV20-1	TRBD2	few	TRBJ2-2	TGCAGTGCTAGAGATATGCGGGAGGGCCACACCGGGGAGCTGTTTTTT	CSARDMREGHTGELFF
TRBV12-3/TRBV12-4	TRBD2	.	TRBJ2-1	TGTGCCAGCAGGCCGGGACTAGCGTACAATGAGCAGTTCTTC	CASRPGLAYNEQFF
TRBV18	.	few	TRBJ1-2	TGTGCCAGCTCACCGGCAGGGGAGAACTATGGCTACACCTTC	CASSPAGENYGYTF
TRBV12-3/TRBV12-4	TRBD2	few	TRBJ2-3	TGTGCCAGCAGACTAGCGGGGGGTCGCACAGATACGCAGTATTTT	CASRLAGGRTDTQYF
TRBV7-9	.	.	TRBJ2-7	TGTGCCAGCAGCTTAGAGGACAGCAAGCAGTACTTC	CASSLEDSKQYF
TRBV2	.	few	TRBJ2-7	TGTGCCAGCAAAAAGGACATTTCCTACGAGCAGTACTTC	CASKKDISYEQYF
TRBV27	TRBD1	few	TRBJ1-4	TGTGCCAGCAGGCCAGAAGGGGGCTTTAATGAAAAACTGTTTTTT	CASRPEGGFNEKLFF
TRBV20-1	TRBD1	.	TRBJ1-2	TGCAGTGCGCGACAGGGGGTTAATGGCTACACCTTC	CSARQGVNGYTF
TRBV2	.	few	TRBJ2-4	TGTGCCAGCAGACGACAGGTAGCCAAAAACATTCAGTACTTC	CASRRQVAKNIQYF
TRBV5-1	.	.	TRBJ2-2	TGCGCCAGCAGCCTTGAGGCGGCCACCGGGGAGCTGTTTTTT	CASSLEAATGELFF
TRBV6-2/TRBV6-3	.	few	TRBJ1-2	TGTGCCAGCAGCCGACAGAATATGATGGGCTACACCTTC	CASSRQNMMGYTF
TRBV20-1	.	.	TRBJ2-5	TGCAGTGCTAGAAGTCTAGCGAATGCAAAAGAGACCCAGTACTTC	CSARSLANAKETQYF
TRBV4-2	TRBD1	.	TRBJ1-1	TGTGCCAGCAGCCCTGGACAGGGCGTAGCTTTCTTT	CASSPGQGVAFF